The 14 T cell receptor beta chains in this list originate from one sample, sequenced in a study of blood T cell repertoires in COVID-19. Clones were sequenced by immunoSEQ multiplex PCR, and TCRdb holds only the in-frame ones, with some missing. The sample lists approximately 200,000 clones; approximately 90% were seen once. Sequencing used peripheral blood. These receptors were collected from a woman aged 25 to 39 with active or convalescent COVID-19.

This chain joins TRBV27 and TRBJ2-2; a possible D gene is TRBD2 (6 bases). V lost 0 bases and J lost 5, with 10 bases in between. This CDR3 contains 15 residues. CDR1 is MNHEY, CDR2 SMNVEV, per germline (reference sequence). CDR3 region: CASSLSSGRTGELFF. The CDR3, as DNA: TGTGCCAGCAGTTTATCGTCGGGGAGGACCGGGGAGCTGTTTTTT.

J is TRBJ1-1 and V is TRBV25-1, with D possibly being TRBD1 (6 bases). The CDR3 is 15 residues long. Per the germline V gene, CDR1 is MGHDK and CDR2 is SYGVNS. The V and J ends lost 6 bases and 0 bases respectively, with 14 bases between them. CDR3 DNA: TGTGCCAGCAGAACAGGGACCCCACTGAACACTGAAGCTTTCTTT. Translating it yields CASRTGTPLNTEAFF.

The chain joins TRBV15 to TRBJ2-3, with D tentatively TRBD1 (5 bases). The CDR3 is made up of 16 amino acids. Germline CDR1 is LNHNV and CDR2 is YYDKDF (reference sequence). Trimming left V 0 bases short and J 2 bases short, with 12 bases between. CDR3 amino acids: CATSREGYRYTDTQYF. CDR3 DNA: TGTGCCACCAGCAGAGAGGGGTACAGGTACACAGATACGCAGTATTTT. The variable domain in full, with the rest retrieved from reference TRBV15 and TRBJ2-3, is DAMVIQNPRYQVTQFGKPVTLSCSQTLNHNVMYWYQQKSSQAPKLLFHYYDKDFNNEADTPDNFQSRRPNTSFCFLDIRSPGLGDTAMYLCATSREGYRYTDTQYFGPGTRLTVL.

In its sample, this clone was seen a few times. The chain combines TRBV9 with TRBJ2-2; 10 bases are a match to TRBD1. Per germline, CDR1 SGDLS and CDR2 YYNGEE. This CDR3 region has 15 residues. V shed 3 bases and J 6 bases; nucleotides not matched to a gene: 5. The CDR3 region has the DNA TGTGCCAGCAGCGACCGGGACAGGGGCGCCGGGGAGCTGTTTTTT. Residues: CASSDRDRGAGELFF. The whole variable domain, remainder taken from reference TRBV9 and TRBJ2-2, is DSGVTQTPKHLITATGQRVTLRCSPRSGDLSVYWYQQSLDQGLQFLIQYYNGEERAKGNILERFSAQQFPDLHSELNLSSLELGDSALYFCASSDRDRGAGELFFGEGSRLTVL.

V is TRBV5-5 and J is TRBJ1-6; D remains unclear. This CDR3 has 16 amino acids. With 2 bases removed from V and 0 bases from J, the gap between germline ends came to 9 bases. CDR1 is SGHKS and CDR2 is YYEKEE in the germline V gene (reference sequence). The CDR3 spells CASSFSEISYNSPLHF. The DNA of the CDR3 is TGTGCCAGCAGCTTTAGTGAGATCTCCTATAATTCACCCCTCCACTTT.

V gene TRBV7-9 combines with J gene TRBJ1-3; TRBD1 matches 7 bases. Germline CDR1 reads SEHNR; CDR2 reads FQNEAQ (reference sequence). V trimming: 5 bases; J trimming: 4 bases; junction bases outside the gene matches: 8. The CDR3 loop spans 15 amino acids. The CDR3 DNA reads TGTGCCAGCAGCCCCACCGGGACAGTCGGAAACACCATATATTTT. Encoded protein: CASSPTGTVGNTIYF.

CDR3 DNA sequence: TGTGCCAGCAGCTCCCCAGAAGGAGCCTACGAGCAGTACTTC. The encoded protein is CASSSPEGAYEQYF. The V gene is TRBV5-4, the J gene TRBJ2-7; D remains unclear. This CDR3 is 14 amino acids long. Trimming took off 3 bases at V and 2 bases at J, with 12 bases between the two ends. Germline V gives CDR1 SGHNT, CDR2 YYREEE (reference sequence).

The chain joins TRBV20-1 to TRBJ2-7; TRBD2 might be the D (6 bases). There are 14 residues in the CDR3. V was trimmed by 3 bases and J by 0 bases, leaving 12 bases between them. Germline V lookup: CDR1 DFQATT, CDR2 SNEGSKA (reference sequence). This CDR3 is CSASGGTVSYEQYF. Written as DNA, the CDR3 is TGCAGTGCTAGTGGCGGGACCGTCTCCTACGAGCAGTACTTC.

V is TRBV7-4 and J is TRBJ2-7, with a possible D match to TRBD2 (5 bases). Trimming removed 5 bases from V and 0 bases from J, with 14 bases in between. The CDR3 is made up of 15 amino acids. CDR1 and CDR2 from the germline V gene are SGHVT and SQSDAQ. Here the CDR3 DNA reads TGTGCCAGCAGCCCCCGGGGTCCCTCCTCCTACGAGCAGTACTTC. Its translation: CASSPRGPSSYEQYF.

This CDR3 is CASTHSGLQETQYF. CDR3 DNA: TGTGCCAGCACCCATTCAGGGCTTCAAGAGACCCAGTACTTC. The chain carries TRBV13 and TRBJ2-5; maybe TRBD1 (5 bases). V lost 7 bases and J 2 bases, leaving 14 bases between the germline ends. The V gene's germline CDR1 is PRHDT and CDR2 FYEKMQ (reference sequence). The CDR3 covers 14 residues.

This clone was seen once. CDR3 DNA: TGTGCCAGTAGTATGCTAGCGAACTTATACAATGAGCAGTTCTTC. This sequence encodes CASSMLANLYNEQFF. The chain couples TRBV19 to TRBJ2-1; weak D call: TRBD2 (6 bases). Germline CDR1 reads LNHDA; CDR2 reads SQIVND (reference sequence). This CDR3 region has 15 residues. Trimming removed 3 bases at V and 4 bases at J, with 13 bases between.

This chain uses TRBV27 with TRBJ2-7, with 10 bases identical to TRBD2. The V segment lost 3 bases and the J segment 1 base; nucleotides outside the gene matches: 12. The CDR3 is 18 amino acids. Germline CDR1 MNHEY, CDR2 SMNVEV (reference sequence). CDR3 DNA: TGTGCCAGCAGTTTCCTCCCCCTAGCGGGAGCCCGGTCCTACGAGCAGTACTTC. Translation: CASSFLPLAGARSYEQYF.

The chain employs TRBV7-9 and TRBJ1-1; the D gene is possibly TRBD1 (5 bases). The length of the CDR3 is 15 residues. CDR1 is SEHNR, CDR2 FQNEAQ, per germline (reference sequence). V was trimmed by 1 base and J by 0 bases, leaving 9 bases between them. The CDR3 region has the DNA TGTGCCAGCAGCTTAGGTGGGGCCCTGAACACTGAAGCTTTCTTT. Translated: CASSLGGALNTEAFF.

The chain is built from TRBV21-1 and TRBJ2-2; the table assigns TRBD1, which was not confirmed against the DNA. TRBV21-1 has pseudogene status. CDR3 length equals 15 residues. CDR3 bases: TGTGCCAGCAGTCGACGGACAGCGAACACCGGGGAGCTGTTTTTT. It encodes CASSRRTANTGELFF.